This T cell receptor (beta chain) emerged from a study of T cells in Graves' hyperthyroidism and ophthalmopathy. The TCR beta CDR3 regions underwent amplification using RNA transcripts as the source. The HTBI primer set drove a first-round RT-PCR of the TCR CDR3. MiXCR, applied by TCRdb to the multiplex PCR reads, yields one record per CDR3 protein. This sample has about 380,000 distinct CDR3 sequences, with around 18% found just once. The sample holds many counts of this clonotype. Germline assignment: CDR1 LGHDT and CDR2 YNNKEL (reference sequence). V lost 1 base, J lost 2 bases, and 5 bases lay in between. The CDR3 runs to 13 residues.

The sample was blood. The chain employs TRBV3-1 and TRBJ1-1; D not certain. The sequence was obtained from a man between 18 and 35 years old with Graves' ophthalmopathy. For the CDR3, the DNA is TGTGCCAGCAGCCAAGGGGGAAACACTGAAGCTTTCTTT. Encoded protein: CASSQGGNTEAFF.